This T cell receptor beta chain appears in the sequencing data of a study of T cell repertoires in cytomegalovirus infection (dated by TCRdb to 2018 to 2020). For the wider study: Donor HLA type was relevant to the analysis, because carriage of CMV infection together with the matching HLA type was indicated by public TCR beta signatures. The full study reports these points: The ex vivo response was dominated by HLA-C-restricted CMV-specific TCR beta clonotypes, and the single most frequent clonotype in two of eight donors was supplied by these HLA-C-restricted clonotypes. In both this cohort and an independent cohort of 300 to 450 donors, the cumulative frequency of public TCR beta family members distinguished carriers of CMV infection plus the relevant HLA type.

These reads were obtained on an Illumina HiSeq 1500. In-frame beta chains were kept once TCRdb had trimmed the public reads at Q25 with fastp and called clones with MiXCR. Every entry covers one CDR3 protein and lists the most common genes and DNA from its rows. The sample table shows some 230,000 distinct CDR3 sequences, and about 20% are seen once. The top ten clonotypes cover over 15% of the sample. Its CDR3 holds 18 amino acids, cysteine through phenylalanine. The entry retains the CDR3 DNA only, 54 bases that are in frame from base 1. V and J are trimmed by 2 bases and 4 bases, and the gene matches miss 14 bases of the junction. Based on the germline V gene, the CDR1 and CDR2 sequences are SGHVS and FNYEAQ. Concerning this clonotype itself: Its antigen remains undetermined. Per-nucleotide qualities are absent, and no much larger clonotype sits a single base away.

In this chain, TRBV7-6 is recombined with TRBJ2-1; TRBD2 matches 7 bases in the middle. The source of this sequence is a human donor in good health (CMV status not recorded). Some clones in this sample may be carry-over from other donors' samples. The sequenced sample consisted of CD8+ T cells from PBMCs. CDR3 protein: CASSLLSPISGFYNEQFF. The sequence in DNA is TGTGCCAGCAGCTTATTATCCCCGATTAGCGGGTTTTACAATGAGCAGTTCTTC.